This section outlines one T cell receptor beta chain sequence together with its context. This entry comes from a study of blood T cell repertoires in COVID-19. Study details: Collection of acute and convalescent COVID-19 samples took place in the United States, Italy and Spain. Nucleic acid was either cDNA or gDNA, and it came from T cells, B-cell-depleted T cells, or PBMCs.

The authors' processing: Researchers report that nucleated cell counts were estimated from reference gene primer amplification. Only in-frame clones appear in the TCRdb table, and some are missing; sequencing was by immunoSEQ multiplex PCR. V and J calls and clone size follow that table, whereas D and trimming were derived from the DNA. The sample shows around 62,000 clones, about 90% of them seen only once. Enrolment of Seattle patients took place during active infection, and they were followed longitudinally. V lost 6 bases and J 0 bases, leaving 12 bases between the germline ends. In germline, CDR1 is MNHEY, CDR2 SVGAGI. CDR3 length: 15 residues.

This TCR derives from a woman in her sixties with COVID-19, enrolled during active disease. Sequencing input: peripheral blood. This chain links TRBV6-5 with TRBJ1-3, with D tentatively TRBD1 (6 bases). The CDR3 protein is CASSGQPHSGNTIYF. CDR3 coding DNA: TGTGCCAGCAGCGGACAGCCCCACTCTGGAAACACCATATATTTT.